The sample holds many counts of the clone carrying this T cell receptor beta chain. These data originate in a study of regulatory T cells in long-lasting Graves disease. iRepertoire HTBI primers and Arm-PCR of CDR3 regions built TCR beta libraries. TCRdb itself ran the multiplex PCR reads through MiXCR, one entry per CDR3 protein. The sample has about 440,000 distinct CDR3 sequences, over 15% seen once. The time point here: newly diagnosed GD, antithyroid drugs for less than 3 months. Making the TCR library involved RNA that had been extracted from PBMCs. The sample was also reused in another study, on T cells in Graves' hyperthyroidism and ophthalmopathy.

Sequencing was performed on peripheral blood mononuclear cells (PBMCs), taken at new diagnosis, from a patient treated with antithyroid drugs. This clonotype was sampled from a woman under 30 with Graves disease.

The CDR3 loop reads CASSTSGDNSPLHF. The CDR3 nucleotides are TGTGCCAGCAGTACCTCAGGGGATAATTCACCCCTCCACTTT. This rearrangement joins TRBV12-3 or TRBV12-4 to TRBJ1-6; the D gene is possibly TRBD1 (6 bases). Trimming stripped 5 bases from V and 5 bases from J, with 10 bases between. CDR3 length: 14 amino acids.